Each of the 2 T cell receptor beta chains below was sequenced from the same sample in a study of human thymus T cells. Generated by immunoSEQ multiplex PCR, the TCRdb table keeps only in-frame clones and is missing some. Altogether approximately 70,000 clones are present, 85% to 95% being singletons, with the ten largest covering about 0.03%. Thymus tissue for the work was resected from patients undergoing corrective heart surgery. Sequenced sample: thymus tissue. These receptors were obtained from a girl under two years old with a congenital heart defect but otherwise immunologically healthy.

CDR3 in DNA: TGTGCCAGCAGGGAAGCTAACTATGGCTACACCTTC. The encoded protein is CASREANYGYTF. The rearrangement links TRBV27 to TRBJ1-2; D gene ambiguous. The germline CDR1 and CDR2 sequences are MNHEY and SMNVEV (reference sequence). The CDR3 spans 12 residues. V was pared by 6 bases and J by 0 bases, with 5 bases between.

This clone has just one count. The CDR3 region has the DNA TGTGCCAGCAGTGGGGGGGATTACAATGAGCAGTTCTTC. Its protein product is CASSGGDYNEQFF. The J gene is TRBJ2-1, the V gene TRBV25-1; the D gene is possibly TRBD2 (6 bases). Trimming shortened V by 4 bases and J by 4 bases, and 8 bases separated the two germline ends. Per germline, CDR1 MGHDK and CDR2 SYGVNS. The CDR3 runs to 13 residues. Filled out from reference TRBV25-1 and TRBJ2-1, the complete variable domain reads EADIYQTPRYLVIGTGKKITLECSQTMGHDKMYWYQQDPGMELHLIHYSYGVNSTEKGDLSSESTVSRIRTEHFPLTLESARPSHTSQYLCASSGGDYNEQFFGPGTRLTVL.